These T cell receptor beta chains were read from a single sample in a study of T cell repertoires in cytomegalovirus infection. TCRdb re-analysed the reads in MiXCR, keeping a single row per CDR3 protein. The sample carries 55,000 to 85,000 distinct CDR3 sequences, under 5% recorded once. What was sequenced was PBMCs. The receptors shown here come from a human donor in good health (CMV status not recorded). Some clones in this sample may be carry-over from other donors' samples. Both conserved end residues are part of each CDR3. D genes are given only for firm matches. Expanded clones are given a class, and other clones once, few, many or no size at all.

j_gene | abundance | v_gene | d_gene | CDR3nt | CDR3aa
TRBJ1-1 | many | TRBV27 | TRBD1 | TGTGCCAGCAGTTCAGACAGGGAACAGACTGAAGCTTTCTTT | CASSSDREQTEAFF
TRBJ2-2 | few | TRBV11-3 | TRBD2 | TGTGCCAGCAGCTTTTCTAGCGGGGCCCCAACCGGGGAGCTGTTTTTT | CASSFSSGAPTGELFF
TRBJ2-2 | many | TRBV7-8 | - | TGTGCCAGCAGCCGCGAGCGGTTGAACACCGGGGAGCTGTTTTTT | CASSRERLNTGELFF
TRBJ1-2 | many | TRBV5-1 | TRBD1 | TGCGCCAGCAGCGGGGGACAGCCTAACTATGGCTACACCTTC | CASSGGQPNYGYTF
TRBJ2-7 | many | TRBV7-6 | TRBD2 | TGTGCCAGCAGCCCCATTATGGGCGGGAGTCTTTACGAGCAGTACTTC | CASSPIMGGSLYEQYF
TRBJ2-5 | many | TRBV7-2 | - | TGTGCCAGCAGCAGCAGGGAGACCCAGTACTTC | CASSSRETQYF
TRBJ2-7 | many | TRBV7-9 | TRBD1 | TGTGCCAGCACCCCCCCGGACAGGGGCCCCTACGAGCAGTACTTC | CASTPPDRGPYEQYF
TRBJ1-2 | many | TRBV11-2 | - | TGTGCCAGCAGCCCGTTTACGGGGAACCATAACTATGGCTACACCTTC | CASSPFTGNHNYGYTF
TRBJ2-5 | many | TRBV27 | TRBD2 | TGTGCCAGCAGTCTTACGCCGGGACTAGCTTGGGAGACCCAGTACTTC | CASSLTPGLAWETQYF
TRBJ1-1 | few | TRBV7-2 | TRBD1 | TGTGCCAGCAGGCCTACAGGGGGCTCCACTGAAGCTTTCTTT | CASRPTGGSTEAFF
TRBJ2-5 | medium-sized | TRBV7-2 | - | TGTGCCAGCAGCTTAGTTCTAGCGAGACAAGAGACCCAGTACTTC | CASSLVLARQETQYF
TRBJ2-5 | many | TRBV7-2 | - | TGTGCCAGTCAGGGTGAGCGGGCCCAAGAGACCCAGTACTTC | CASQGERAQETQYF
TRBJ1-5 | many | TRBV20-1 | - | TGCAGTGCTATGTTTCGGGGCCGAAATCAGCCCCAGCATTTT | CSAMFRGRNQPQHF
TRBJ2-2 | many | TRBV15 | TRBD2 | TGTGCCACCAGCAGAGATTCCCTAGCGGGAGTCACCGGGGAGCTGTTTTTT | CATSRDSLAGVTGELFF
TRBJ1-1 | many | TRBV7-9 | - | TGTGCCAGCAGCTTAGCGGGGGGGGAAATTGAAGCTTTCTTT | CASSLAGGEIEAFF
TRBJ2-1 | many | TRBV7-8 | TRBD2 | TGTGCCAGCAGCTTATTTGTGGCGGGAGGAGCCAATGAGCAGTTCTTC | CASSLFVAGGANEQFF
TRBJ2-4 | many | TRBV5-5 | - | TGTGCCAGCAGCTTGGCCGTCGGGCAAGCCAAAAACATTCAGTACTTC | CASSLAVGQAKNIQYF
TRBJ2-4 | many | TRBV7-9 | - | TGTGCCAGCAGTTTATGGGAGGTGGGCAAAAACATTCAGTACTTC | CASSLWEVGKNIQYF
TRBJ1-1 | many | TRBV28 | - | TGTGCCAGCGGTGTGGGGGGCAACACTGAAGCTTTCTTT | CASGVGGNTEAFF
TRBJ1-6 | many | TRBV5-5 | - | TGTGCCAGCAGCTTGGCGGGGGATTATTCACCCCTCCACTTT | CASSLAGDYSPLHF
TRBJ2-5 | many | TRBV4-2 | - | TGTGCCAGCAGCCAATGGCGGGCCCAAGAGACCCAGTACTTC | CASSQWRAQETQYF
TRBJ2-3 | many | TRBV7-8 | - | TGTGCCAGCAGCTTAGGGGCCGGACTGGATACGCAGTATTTT | CASSLGAGLDTQYF
TRBJ1-5 | many | TRBV7-2 | TRBD1 | TGTGCCAGCAGCAAGGGGGCCGGGACAGGGGCACATCAGCCCCAGCATTTT | CASSKGAGTGAHQPQHF
TRBJ1-1 | - | TRBV7-8 | - | TGTGCCAGCAGCTCCACACAGGGAGGGACTGAAGCTTTCTTT | CASSSTQGGTEAFF
TRBJ2-1 | many | TRBV7-2 | - | TGTGCCAGCAGCTTTCGTGCGTCGGGTTCCTACAATGAGCAGTTCTTC | CASSFRASGSYNEQFF
TRBJ1-4 | many | TRBV3-1 | TRBD1 | TGTGCCAGCAGCCAACGGGGCCGACAGGGTGAAAAACTGTTTTTT | CASSQRGRQGEKLFF
TRBJ1-5 | - | TRBV2 | - | TGTGCCAGCAGACTTATTGGACGAAATCAGCCCCAGCATTTT | CASRLIGRNQPQHF
TRBJ2-2 | many | TRBV12-3/TRBV12-4 | - | TGTGCCAGCAGCTCCCGGTTCTTAGATGCGAACACCGGGGAGCTGTTTTTT | CASSSRFLDANTGELFF
TRBJ1-1 | many | TRBV7-2 | - | TGTGCCAGCAGCTTTAAGCAGAGATACACTGAAGCTTTCTTT | CASSFKQRYTEAFF
TRBJ2-3 | many | TRBV7-9 | - | TGTGCCAGCAGCCCTACCCGGGTCTCCCGTGGTACGCAGTATTTT | CASSPTRVSRGTQYF
TRBJ1-5 | - | TRBV7-2 | - | TGTGCCAGCAGCCCAGGGGCAGGGAATGGTCAGCCCCAGCATTTT | CASSPGAGNGQPQHF
TRBJ1-1 | many | TRBV7-2 | - | TGTGCCAGCAGCTTTAAGAGGAACACTGAAGCTTTCTTT | CASSFKRNTEAFF
TRBJ2-5 | - | TRBV28 | - | TGTGCCAGCAGACTAGCAGAGGGGTGGGAGACCCAGTACTTC | CASRLAEGWETQYF
TRBJ2-2 | many | TRBV24-1 | TRBD1 | TGTGCCGTCCGGGACAGGGGAACCGGGGAGCTGTTTTTT | CAVRDRGTGELFF